This is a list of T cell receptor beta chains from one sample in a study of cytomegalovirus exposure and HLA in healthy donors. Method: immunoSEQ multiplex PCR; TCRdb's copy keeps in-frame clones and lacks some. The sample holds around 180,000 clones; about three quarters are singletons and the top ten take approximately 5.1%. The sequencing sample was made of PBMCs. The receptors shown here come from a man aged 40-49 years in good health and CMV-seronegative. Both conserved end residues are part of each CDR3. Each record gives: clone size, D gene, J gene, V gene, CDR3 protein, CDR3 DNA. D genes are given only for firm matches. Clone size is not always given. Where it is, it says once, few, many or a class for expanded clones.

abundance: NA
d_gene: TRBD1
j_gene: TRBJ2-7
v_gene: TRBV5-1
CDR3aa: CASSLRLGGQVSYEQYF
CDR3nt: TGCGCCAGCAGCTTGCGTTTGGGGGGACAGGTCTCCTACGAGCAGTACTTC

abundance: NA
d_gene: TRBD1
j_gene: TRBJ1-1
v_gene: TRBV7-8
CDR3aa: CASSPDRGKLNTEAFF
CDR3nt: TGTGCCAGCAGCCCCGACAGGGGCAAGCTGAACACTGAAGCTTTCTTT

abundance: NA
d_gene: TRBD2
j_gene: TRBJ2-3
v_gene: TRBV4-2
CDR3aa: CASSPGSGRGPDTQYF
CDR3nt: TGTGCCAGCAGCCCCGGGAGCGGGAGGGGGCCAGATACGCAGTATTTT

abundance: NA
d_gene: NA
j_gene: TRBJ1-2
v_gene: TRBV28
CDR3aa: CASSLGQWDGYTF
CDR3nt: TGTGCCAGCAGTTTAGGACAATGGGATGGCTACACCTTC

abundance: few
d_gene: NA
j_gene: TRBJ2-7
v_gene: TRBV29-1
CDR3aa: CSVLVSAYEQYF
CDR3nt: TGCAGCGTTCTTGTTTCAGCCTACGAGCAGTACTTC

abundance: NA
d_gene: TRBD1
j_gene: TRBJ1-1
v_gene: TRBV5-6
CDR3aa: CASSPGQGVAEAFF
CDR3nt: TGTGCCAGCAGCCCGGGACAGGGGGTTGCTGAAGCTTTCTTT

abundance: NA
d_gene: NA
j_gene: TRBJ2-6
v_gene: TRBV19
CDR3aa: CASSTGSGANVLTF
CDR3nt: TGTGCCAGTAGTACCGGGTCTGGGGCCAACGTCCTGACTTTC

abundance: once
d_gene: TRBD2
j_gene: TRBJ2-1
v_gene: TRBV7-8
CDR3aa: CASSLEVLAGEHRYNEQFF
CDR3nt: TGTGCCAGCAGCTTAGAAGTACTAGCGGGAGAACACAGATACAATGAGCAGTTCTTC

abundance: NA
d_gene: NA
j_gene: TRBJ2-1
v_gene: TRBV5-8
CDR3aa: CASSLRRSGSYNEQFF
CDR3nt: TGTGCCAGCAGCTTAAGGCGCAGCGGCTCCTACAATGAGCAGTTCTTC

abundance: once
d_gene: NA
j_gene: TRBJ2-7
v_gene: TRBV6-5
CDR3aa: CASSYSMSGQNEQYF
CDR3nt: TGTGCCAGCAGTTACTCGATGTCAGGGCAAAACGAGCAGTACTTC

abundance: NA
d_gene: TRBD2
j_gene: TRBJ2-7
v_gene: TRBV7-9
CDR3aa: CASSLEGLGYEQYF
CDR3nt: TGTGCCAGCAGCTTAGAGGGACTAGGGTACGAGCAGTACTTC

abundance: NA
d_gene: NA
j_gene: TRBJ1-5
v_gene: TRBV6-6
CDR3aa: CASTGGIRRYQPQHF
CDR3nt: TGTGCCAGCACGGGGGGCATACGAAGGTATCAGCCCCAGCATTTT

abundance: NA
d_gene: TRBD1
j_gene: TRBJ1-4
v_gene: TRBV7-2
CDR3aa: CASSRDSWGKQLFF
CDR3nt: TGTGCCAGCAGCCGGGACAGTTGGGGTAAGCAACTGTTTTTT

abundance: NA
d_gene: TRBD1
j_gene: TRBJ2-7
v_gene: TRBV7-2
CDR3aa: CASSFDRGWYEQYF
CDR3nt: TGTGCCAGCAGCTTCGACAGGGGCTGGTACGAGCAGTACTTC

abundance: NA
d_gene: NA
j_gene: TRBJ1-1
v_gene: TRBV6-1
CDR3aa: CASSELSRDTEAFF
CDR3nt: TGTGCCAGCAGTGAACTTAGTCGGGACACTGAAGCTTTCTTT

abundance: NA
d_gene: NA
j_gene: TRBJ2-5
v_gene: TRBV6-6
CDR3aa: CASSYGGSQETQYF
CDR3nt: TGTGCCAGCAGTTACGGAGGGTCACAAGAGACCCAGTACTTC

abundance: few
d_gene: NA
j_gene: TRBJ1-1
v_gene: TRBV5-4
CDR3aa: CASSLGPQASLTEAFF
CDR3nt: TGTGCCAGCAGCTTAGGCCCCCAGGCCAGTCTCACTGAAGCTTTCTTT

abundance: once
d_gene: NA
j_gene: TRBJ2-2
v_gene: TRBV6-5
CDR3aa: CATKGGLGTGELFF
CDR3nt: TGTGCCACTAAGGGGGGGCTGGGCACCGGGGAGCTGTTTTTT

abundance: NA
d_gene: TRBD1
j_gene: TRBJ2-7
v_gene: TRBV19
CDR3aa: CASSTGQGAHEQYF
CDR3nt: TGTGCCAGTAGTACGGGACAGGGGGCCCACGAGCAGTACTTC

abundance: NA
d_gene: NA
j_gene: TRBJ1-2
v_gene: TRBV5-4
CDR3aa: CASSPRERGYGYTF
CDR3nt: TGTGCCAGCAGCCCCAGGGAACGTGGCTATGGCTACACCTTC

abundance: few
d_gene: TRBD2
j_gene: TRBJ2-7
v_gene: TRBV7-9
CDR3aa: CASSFSGNSYEQYF
CDR3nt: TGTGCCAGCAGCTTTAGCGGGAACTCCTACGAGCAGTACTTC

abundance: NA
d_gene: NA
j_gene: TRBJ2-7
v_gene: TRBV12-1
CDR3aa: CASSPGTSGGARCAGEQYF
CDR3nt: TGTGCCAGCAGCCCGGGGACTAGCGGGGGGGCGAGGTGTGCGGGCGAGCAGTACTTC

abundance: once
d_gene: NA
j_gene: TRBJ1-2
v_gene: TRBV14
CDR3aa: CASSQEARRGYTF
CDR3nt: TGTGCCAGCAGCCAAGAAGCCAGGAGGGGCTACACCTTC

abundance: NA
d_gene: NA
j_gene: TRBJ2-1
v_gene: TRBV19
CDR3aa: CASSIGQIHYNEQFF
CDR3nt: TGTGCCAGTAGTATAGGGCAGATTCACTACAATGAGCAGTTCTTC

abundance: NA
d_gene: NA
j_gene: TRBJ1-1
v_gene: TRBV19
CDR3aa: CASRLPGVVTEAFF
CDR3nt: TGTGCCAGTAGGCTCCCAGGGGTTGTCACTGAAGCTTTCTTT

abundance: NA
d_gene: NA
j_gene: TRBJ2-7
v_gene: TRBV6-5
CDR3aa: CASRLDGAYEQYF
CDR3nt: TGTGCCAGCAGGCTCGACGGAGCCTACGAGCAGTACTTC

abundance: NA
d_gene: NA
j_gene: TRBJ1-2
v_gene: TRBV6-5
CDR3aa: CASKMGGPNGYTF
CDR3nt: TGTGCCAGCAAGATGGGGGGGCCGAATGGCTACACCTTC

abundance: few
d_gene: NA
j_gene: TRBJ2-1
v_gene: TRBV6-1
CDR3aa: CASGLYSSYNEQFF
CDR3nt: TGTGCCAGCGGACTTTATAGCTCCTACAATGAGCAGTTCTTC

abundance: NA
d_gene: TRBD1
j_gene: TRBJ2-5
v_gene: TRBV5-6
CDR3aa: CASSGGQGSADSQYF
CDR3nt: TGTGCCAGCAGCGGGGGACAGGGTTCCGCAGATTCCCAGTACTTC

abundance: NA
d_gene: TRBD2
j_gene: TRBJ2-5
v_gene: TRBV7-2
CDR3aa: CASSLGGRGGYQETQYF
CDR3nt: TGTGCCAGCAGCTTGGGTGGAAGGGGAGGGTACCAAGAGACCCAGTACTTC

abundance: NA
d_gene: TRBD1
j_gene: TRBJ1-5
v_gene: TRBV10-3
CDR3aa: CAISRTGGSNQPQHF
CDR3nt: TGTGCCATCAGTAGGACAGGGGGAAGCAATCAGCCCCAGCATTTT

abundance: NA
d_gene: TRBD2
j_gene: TRBJ2-2
v_gene: TRBV5-4
CDR3aa: CASSVTDLGLAGGELFF
CDR3nt: TGTGCCAGCAGCGTGACCGATTTGGGACTAGCGGGAGGGGAGCTGTTTTTT

abundance: NA
d_gene: TRBD1
j_gene: TRBJ2-7
v_gene: TRBV19
CDR3aa: CASSIGTGGEQYF
CDR3nt: TGTGCCAGTAGTATAGGTACAGGGGGCGAGCAGTACTTC

abundance: once
d_gene: NA
j_gene: TRBJ1-1
v_gene: TRBV10-1
CDR3aa: CASSNSWGDTEAFF
CDR3nt: TGCGCCAGCAGCAACTCGTGGGGGGACACTGAAGCTTTCTTT

abundance: NA
d_gene: TRBD1
j_gene: TRBJ1-1
v_gene: TRBV11-3
CDR3aa: CASSFSGTGHPEAFF
CDR3nt: TGTGCCAGCAGCTTTAGCGGGACAGGGCACCCTGAAGCTTTCTTT

abundance: NA
d_gene: TRBD1
j_gene: TRBJ1-1
v_gene: TRBV28
CDR3aa: CASRGTVNTEAFF
CDR3nt: TGTGCCAGCAGAGGGACAGTGAACACTGAAGCTTTCTTT

abundance: NA
d_gene: TRBD2
j_gene: TRBJ2-7
v_gene: TRBV6-6
CDR3aa: CASRGGWAALSYEQYF
CDR3nt: TGTGCCAGCAGGGGGGGGTGGGCGGCTCTCTCCTACGAGCAGTACTTC

abundance: once
d_gene: NA
j_gene: TRBJ2-7
v_gene: TRBV9
CDR3aa: CASSVGRGYYEQYF
CDR3nt: TGTGCCAGCAGCGTCGGCAGGGGTTACTACGAGCAGTACTTC

abundance: NA
d_gene: NA
j_gene: TRBJ1-2
v_gene: TRBV5-1
CDR3aa: CASSLGPGANYGYTF
CDR3nt: TGCGCCAGCAGCCTCGGACCGGGGGCTAACTATGGCTACACCTTC

abundance: once
d_gene: NA
j_gene: TRBJ2-1
v_gene: TRBV14
CDR3aa: CASSQGPGTYNAQFF
CDR3nt: TGTGCCAGCAGCCAAGGTCCAGGCACCTACAATGCGCAGTTCTTC

abundance: NA
d_gene: NA
j_gene: TRBJ2-7
v_gene: TRBV14
CDR3aa: CASSQGAEQYF
CDR3nt: TGTGCCAGCAGCCAAGGGGCCGAGCAGTACTTC

abundance: NA
d_gene: TRBD2
j_gene: TRBJ2-7
v_gene: TRBV5-1
CDR3aa: CASSGPLAGESEQYF
CDR3nt: TGCGCCAGCAGCGGCCCGCTGGCGGGGGAATCCGAGCAGTACTTC

abundance: NA
d_gene: TRBD2
j_gene: TRBJ2-5
v_gene: TRBV6-4
CDR3aa: CASSGVLAGWGETQYF
CDR3nt: TGTGCCAGCAGTGGCGTCCTAGCGGGGTGGGGGGAGACCCAGTACTTC

abundance: NA
d_gene: NA
j_gene: TRBJ2-7
v_gene: TRBV18
CDR3aa: CASSPGGTANYEQYF
CDR3nt: TGTGCCAGCTCACCCGGAGGGACAGCCAACTACGAGCAGTACTTC

abundance: NA
d_gene: TRBD2
j_gene: TRBJ2-4
v_gene: TRBV5-6
CDR3aa: CASSLRGVAKNIQYF
CDR3nt: TGTGCCAGCAGCTTACGGGGGGTAGCCAAAAACATTCAGTACTTC

abundance: NA
d_gene: TRBD2
j_gene: TRBJ2-1
v_gene: TRBV11-2
CDR3aa: CASSLAGVGYNEQFF
CDR3nt: TGTGCCAGCAGCCTAGCGGGAGTGGGTTACAATGAGCAGTTCTTC

abundance: NA
d_gene: NA
j_gene: TRBJ1-2
v_gene: TRBV7-2
CDR3aa: CASSLAAGTYGYTF
CDR3nt: TGTGCCAGCAGCTTAGCGGCAGGCACCTATGGCTACACCTTC

abundance: few
d_gene: TRBD2
j_gene: TRBJ2-1
v_gene: TRBV10-2
CDR3aa: CASRLAGAIHNEQFF
CDR3nt: TGCGCCAGTCGACTAGCGGGAGCGATCCACAATGAGCAGTTCTTC

abundance: few
d_gene: TRBD1
j_gene: TRBJ2-7
v_gene: TRBV10-3
CDR3aa: CAIMDRVGHEQYF
CDR3nt: TGTGCCATCATGGACAGGGTAGGTCACGAGCAGTACTTC

abundance: NA
d_gene: NA
j_gene: TRBJ2-3
v_gene: TRBV19
CDR3aa: CASRPRGTDTQYF
CDR3nt: TGTGCCAGTAGGCCCCGGGGCACAGATACGCAGTATTTT

abundance: few
d_gene: TRBD2
j_gene: TRBJ2-7
v_gene: TRBV27
CDR3aa: CASSTLSSGGAYEQYF
CDR3nt: TGTGCCAGCAGTACCCTTTCCAGCGGGGGGGCCTACGAGCAGTACTTC

abundance: few
d_gene: NA
j_gene: TRBJ2-7
v_gene: TRBV6-6
CDR3aa: CASDNSWALTYEQYF
CDR3nt: TGTGCCAGCGATAATTCGTGGGCGCTGACCTACGAGCAGTACTTC

abundance: NA
d_gene: TRBD2
j_gene: TRBJ2-1
v_gene: TRBV29-1
CDR3aa: CSVEDRVWAGRDNEQFF
CDR3nt: TGCAGCGTTGAAGATCGGGTGTGGGCAGGGAGGGACAATGAGCAGTTCTTC

abundance: NA
d_gene: NA
j_gene: TRBJ2-7
v_gene: TRBV7-2
CDR3aa: CASSLVARPEQYF
CDR3nt: TGTGCCAGCAGCTTAGTGGCCCGCCCCGAGCAGTACTTC

abundance: NA
d_gene: NA
j_gene: TRBJ2-7
v_gene: TRBV23-1
CDR3aa: CARAGITYEQYF
CDR3nt: TGCGCCAGGGCGGGGATAACCTACGAGCAGTACTTC

abundance: NA
d_gene: NA
j_gene: TRBJ1-1
v_gene: TRBV19
CDR3aa: CASSISDTEAFF
CDR3nt: TGTGCCAGTAGTATCAGTGACACTGAAGCTTTCTTT

abundance: NA
d_gene: NA
j_gene: TRBJ2-7
v_gene: TRBV9
CDR3aa: CASGGGPGRYYEQYF
CDR3nt: TGTGCCAGCGGCGGGGGCCCCGGTCGATATTACGAGCAGTACTTC

abundance: NA
d_gene: TRBD1
j_gene: TRBJ1-1
v_gene: TRBV18
CDR3aa: CASRTPGGLEAFF
CDR3nt: TGTGCCAGCAGGACTCCAGGGGGACTTGAAGCTTTCTTT

abundance: NA
d_gene: NA
j_gene: TRBJ2-7
v_gene: TRBV9
CDR3aa: CASSVVPGDYEQYF
CDR3nt: TGTGCCAGCAGCGTAGTGCCAGGGGACTACGAGCAGTACTTC

abundance: NA
d_gene: NA
j_gene: TRBJ1-1
v_gene: TRBV6-5
CDR3aa: CASRFNRAGGAFF
CDR3nt: TGTGCCAGCAGATTTAACCGGGCCGGGGGAGCTTTCTTT